A single sample is the source of the 30 T cell receptor beta chains below, sequenced in a study of regulatory T cells in long-lasting Graves disease. As for time point: persistent/refractory GD, antithyroid drugs over 5 years with positive TRAb. RNA isolated from PBMCs was used to make the TCR library. Arm-PCR with iRepertoire HTBI primers amplified the CDR3 regions for these TCR beta libraries. TCRdb passed the multiplex PCR reads through MiXCR, listing each CDR3 protein once. The data show about 310,000 distinct CDR3 sequences, around 20% seen once. The sequences come from peripheral blood mononuclear cells (PBMCs), collected when the disease was refractory, from a patient treated with antithyroid drugs. The receptors stem from a female donor with Graves disease.

The V and J genes are TRBV30 and TRBJ1-1; 9 bases map to TRBD1. The J segment lost 0 bases and the V segment lost 4 bases, leaving 3 bases of the junction unmatched. Germline V gene sequence: CDR1 GTSNPN, CDR2 SVGIG (reference sequence). The CDR3 is made up of 14 amino acids. CDR3 nucleotide sequence: TGTGCCTGGACCGGGACAGGGTTGAACACTGAAGCTTTCTTT. Residues: CAWTGTGLNTEAFF.

In its sample, this clonotype was seen many times. The chain combines TRBV2 with TRBJ2-4; TRBD1 matches 12 bases. Germline CDR1 reads SNHLY; CDR2 reads FYNNEI. This CDR3 is 16 amino acids long. V shed 7 bases, J shed 9 bases, and the junction held 13 bases outside the gene matches. The CDR3 loop reads CASIPSGTGGGPIQYF. CDR3 sequence (DNA): TGTGCCAGCATCCCTTCCGGGACAGGGGGCGGTCCCATTCAGTACTTC.

This clonotype has just a few counts. J is TRBJ1-5 and V is TRBV7-8; 7 bases are shared with TRBD1. The length of the CDR3 is 15 residues. CDR1 is SGHVS, CDR2 FQNEAQ, per germline. The trim removed 4 bases at V and 5 bases at J, leaving 8 bases unmatched. CDR3: CASSSGGQGYQPQHF. The CDR3 DNA reads as TGTGCCAGCAGCTCAGGGGGGCAGGGGTATCAGCCCCAGCATTTT.

About this clonotype: A much larger clone lies one base from this, so it may be a read error. The genes are TRBV12-3 or TRBV12-4 and TRBJ2-5; tentative D call: TRBD1 (5 bases). This CDR3 comprises 13 residues. V was clipped by 8 bases and J by 6 bases, with 16 bases between them. Written as DNA, the CDR3 is TGTGCCAGCGGCATCGCTGGGGCCCAGACCCAGTACTTC. It encodes CASGIAGAQTQYF.

Only a few counts were recorded for this clonotype. The CDR3 is CASSISQGNQPQHF. The CDR3 DNA reads as TGTGCCAGTAGTATCTCACAGGGAAATCAGCCCCAGCATTTT. The rearrangement links TRBV19 to TRBJ1-5; D may be TRBD1 (6 bases). V was pared by 3 bases and J by 4 bases, with 10 bases between. Germline CDR1 reads LNHDA; CDR2 reads SQIVND (reference sequence). The CDR3 has 14 residues.

The sample holds many counts of this clonotype. The rearrangement joins TRBV24-1 to TRBJ1-5, with D possibly matching TRBD1 (5 bases). There are 14 residues in the CDR3. V shed 5 bases and J shed 4 bases, with 11 bases lying between them. Germline CDR1 and CDR2: KGHDR and SFDVKD. The CDR3: CATSGGIPNQPQHF. For the CDR3, the DNA is TGTGCCACCAGTGGGGGGATACCAAATCAGCCCCAGCATTTT.

This clonotype was counted ten times or more. The chain combines TRBV20-1 with TRBJ2-7; TRBD2 aligns across 8 bases. The V gene end was trimmed by 2 bases and the J gene end by 5 bases; junction bases not matched to a gene: 11. Germline loops: CDR1 DFQATT, CDR2 SNEGSKA (reference sequence). The CDR3 runs to 15 residues. The CDR3 loop is CSARPRRAGGDEQYF. CDR3 coding DNA: TGCAGTGCTAGACCCCGGAGGGCGGGAGGCGACGAGCAGTACTTC.

Here the CDR3 reads CATTQNTGELFF. In nucleotides, the CDR3 is TGTGCCACCACACAGAACACCGGGGAGCTGTTTTTT. This chain joins TRBV6-1 and TRBJ2-2; D gene ambiguous. The ends were cut back, 10 bases at V and 1 base at J, with 7 bases in the middle. Germline loops: CDR1 MNHNS, CDR2 SASEGT. The CDR3 sequence is 12 residues long.

This clonotype was counted ten times or more. J is TRBJ1-1 and V is TRBV6-1; the D is unclear. This CDR3 is built from 13 residues. Per the germline V gene, CDR1 is MNHNS and CDR2 is SASEGT. V was pared by 6 bases and J by 0 bases, with 8 bases between. CDR3 nucleotides: TGTGCCAGCAGGAAGGATTTGAACACTGAAGCTTTCTTT. As protein: CASRKDLNTEAFF.

This clonotype was picked up many times. In DNA, the CDR3 is TGTGCCAGCAGCAACATACAGGTCACTGAAGCTTTCTTT. This translates into CASSNIQVTEAFF. The V call is TRBV7-9, the J call TRBJ1-1, with a possible D match to TRBD1 (5 bases). Germline CDR1 reads SEHNR; CDR2 reads FQNEAQ (reference sequence). V shed 5 bases and J shed 4 bases, with 11 bases lying between them. The CDR3 spans 13 residues.

At least ten counts were recorded for this clonotype. The chain couples TRBV11-2 to TRBJ2-2, with TRBD2 matching 11 bases. CDR1 and CDR2 from the germline V gene are SGHAT and FQNNGV. J was trimmed by 1 base and V by 5 bases; bases with no gene match: 6. CDR3 size: 17 residues. CDR3 amino acids: CASSRGLAAMNTGELFF. The CDR3 DNA is TGTGCCAGCAGCCGGGGACTAGCGGCTATGAACACCGGGGAGCTGTTTTTT.

The J gene is TRBJ1-1, the V gene TRBV29-1; 7 nucleotides match TRBD1. CDR1 SQVTM and CDR2 ANQGSEA come from the germline V gene. The CDR3 totals 14 residues. V lost 5 bases to trimming and J lost 0 bases; unmatched junction nucleotides: 6. CDR3 in amino acids: CSVRGTVMNTEAFF. CDR3 bases: TGCAGCGTTCGGGGGACAGTCATGAACACTGAAGCTTTCTTT.

In this sample, this clonotype turned up many times. V gene TRBV3-1 combines with J gene TRBJ2-2, with TRBD1 matching over 7 bases. J was trimmed by 7 bases and V by 3 bases; bases with no gene match: 8. Germline CDR1 and CDR2: LGHDT and YNNKEL (reference sequence). The CDR3 length is 15 residues. CDR3 in amino acids: CASSHGTDWGGELFF. The CDR3 bases are TGTGCCAGCAGCCACGGGACAGATTGGGGCGGGGAGCTGTTTTTT.

The sample holds a few counts of this clonotype. This rearrangement joins TRBV3-1 to TRBJ1-2, with TRBD1 matching over 8 bases. V was pared by 4 bases and J by 5 bases, with 9 bases of the junction left unmatched. Germline values: CDR1 LGHDT, CDR2 YNNKEL (reference sequence). The CDR3 runs to 15 residues. The CDR3 DNA is TGTGCCAGCAGCCCAAGGCAGGGGGCTTTTTATGGCTACACCTTC. Protein: CASSPRQGAFYGYTF.

This clonotype showed up just a few times. J is TRBJ2-7 and V is TRBV10-1; 9 bases are a match to TRBD2. CDR3 length equals 15 residues. Per germline, CDR1 WNHNN and CDR2 SYGVQD (reference sequence). The V and J ends lost 3 bases and 5 bases, in that order; junction bases with no gene match: 8. CDR3 sequence reads: CASSDFGGRANEQYF. The CDR3 DNA sequence: TGCGCCAGCAGTGATTTCGGCGGGAGGGCCAACGAGCAGTACTTC.

J is TRBJ1-2 and V is TRBV12-3 or TRBV12-4, with 9 bases identical to TRBD1. The CDR3 covers 14 residues. After removal of 6 bases from V and 3 bases from J, the junction contained 5 bases not matched to a gene. For the CDR3, the DNA is TGTGCCAGCAGCCCGGGACAGGGTCACTATGGCTACACCTTC. Translation: CASSPGQGHYGYTF.

The chain links TRBV7-2 to TRBJ1-4, with a possible D match to TRBD1 (6 bases). Germline V gives CDR1 SGHTA, CDR2 FQGNSA. Trimming shortened V by 7 bases and J by 3 bases, and 12 bases separated the two germline ends. This CDR3 spans 14 amino acids. CDR3 amino acids: CASTQGMPNEKLFF. CDR3 DNA sequence: TGTGCCAGCACCCAGGGGATGCCTAATGAAAAACTGTTTTTT.

This rearrangement joins TRBV28 to TRBJ2-3, with 7 bases lining up with TRBD1. The CDR3 spans 21 residues. The germline V gene encodes CDR1 MDHEN and CDR2 SYDVKM. Losses at the gene ends were 5 bases for V and 6 bases for J; bases not matched to a gene: 29. This chain's CDR3 is CASSTSITGVVPLTSLDTQYF. The CDR3 DNA is TGTGCCAGCAGTACCAGTATAACAGGGGTGGTACCGCTAACGTCCTTGGATACGCAGTATTTT.

This clonotype was seen at least ten times. CDR3 DNA: TGTGCCAGCAGCTCTACGGGACAGCAAGAGACCCAGTACTTC. Encoded protein: CASSSTGQQETQYF. The V and J genes are TRBV7-2 and TRBJ2-5; TRBD1 matches at 7 bases. The CDR3 runs to 14 residues. After removal of 4 bases from V and 2 bases from J, the junction contained 4 bases not matched to a gene. Germline V gene data show CDR1 as SGHTA and CDR2 as FQGNSA.

In this sample, this clonotype turned up many times. In DNA form, the CDR3 reads TGTGCCAGCAGTTTAATCTGGGGAGGCGGCTACACCTTC. Translating gives CASSLIWGGGYTF. The chain employs TRBV27 and TRBJ1-2; D not certain. V was pared by 2 bases and J by 8 bases, with 12 bases between. CDR3 length equals 13 residues. Germline V gives CDR1 MNHEY, CDR2 SMNVEV (reference sequence).

This clonotype was observed a few times. The chain links TRBV29-1 to TRBJ1-1; unclear D gene. The CDR3 consists of 12 residues. CDR1 and CDR2 (germline): SQVTM, ANQGSEA. Trimming removed 6 bases at V and 3 bases at J, with 11 bases between. The CDR3 coding sequence is TGCAGCGTGGTACGCGGGTACACTGAAGCTTTCTTT. It yields the protein CSVVRGYTEAFF.

This clonotype was counted ten times or more. The chain links TRBV7-2 to TRBJ2-2; 7 bases line up with TRBD1. Germline V gives CDR1 SGHTA, CDR2 FQGNSA. After removal of 3 bases from V and 5 bases from J, the junction contained 3 bases not matched to a gene. This CDR3 contains 14 residues. CDR3 DNA: TGTGCCAGCAGCTTCTCCAGGGGGACCGGGGAGCTGTTTTTT. Protein sequence: CASSFSRGTGELFF. Based on the CDR3 plus reference TRBV7-2 and TRBJ2-2, the full variable domain is GAGVSQSPSNKVTEKGKDVELRCDPISGHTALYWYRQSLGQGLEFLIYFQGNSAPDKSGLPSDRFSAERTGGSVSTLTIQRTQQEDSAVYLCASSFSRGTGELFFGEGSRLTVL.

A remark on this clonotype: A much larger clone differs by one base, so this may be a read error. V gene TRBV6-1 combines with J gene TRBJ1-5, with D maybe TRBD1 (6 bases). The CDR3 length is 13 residues. Germline V gene data show CDR1 as MNHNS and CDR2 as SASEGT. The CDR3 DNA reads TGTGCCAGCAGGCCAACAGGGTACCAGCCCCGGCATTTT. Translated: CASRPTGYQPRHF.

This clonotype was recorded many times. The genes are TRBV7-8 and TRBJ1-2, with 9 bases identical to TRBD1. CDR3 length equals 15 residues. V trimming: 5 bases; J trimming: 1 base; junction bases outside the gene matches: 5. The V gene's germline CDR1 is SGHVS and CDR2 FQNEAQ. The CDR3 loop is CASSRRQGVNYGYTF. CDR3 in DNA: TGTGCCAGCAGCAGAAGACAGGGGGTTAACTATGGCTACACCTTC.

In this sample, this clonotype turned up a few times. The rearrangement links TRBV28 to TRBJ1-3, with a possible D match to TRBD1 (6 bases). The length of the CDR3 is 14 residues. Deletions cut 5 bases from V and 2 bases from J, with 10 bases between. Looked up from germline, CDR1 is MDHEN and CDR2 is SYDVKM. CDR3 region: CASSLGGPGNTIYF. The CDR3 DNA is TGTGCCAGCAGTCTCGGGGGCCCTGGAAACACCATATATTTT.

This clonotype was picked up many times. This rearrangement joins TRBV12-3 or TRBV12-4 to TRBJ1-2; possibly TRBD1 for D (5 bases). V lost 4 bases to trimming and J lost 8 bases, with 11 bases between them. The CDR3 has 12 amino acids. The CDR3 protein is CASSYGGSGYTF. In DNA, the CDR3 is TGTGCCAGCAGTTATGGGGGGTCCGGCTACACCTTC.

This clonotype was counted a few times. The chain recombines TRBV5-5 with TRBJ1-4, with D unresolved. Germline lookup yields CDR1 SGHKS and CDR2 YYEKEE (reference sequence). The CDR3 totals 14 residues. Trimming took off 4 bases at V and 4 bases at J, with 11 bases between the two ends. The DNA for the CDR3 is TGTGCCAGCAGCCCGGCGGGCCATAATGAAAAACTGTTTTTT. It encodes CASSPAGHNEKLFF.

A few counts support this clonotype. The chain links TRBV29-1 to TRBJ2-2; 7 positions match TRBD2. The CDR3 extends over 14 amino acids. J lost 5 bases, V lost 2 bases, and 5 bases had no gene match. From germline, CDR1 is SQVTM and CDR2 ANQGSEA. The CDR3 nucleotides are TGCAGCGTTGAACGGGCGGGAGTTACCGGGGAGCTGTTTTTT. It translates to CSVERAGVTGELFF.

This clonotype was detected only a few times. V usage is TRBV29-1 and J usage is TRBJ2-2; 13 bases map to TRBD2. J lost 1 base, V lost 5 bases, and 7 bases had no gene match. The CDR3 totals 17 residues. CDR1 is SQVTM, CDR2 ANQGSEA, per germline. CDR3 sequence (DNA): TGCAGCGTTCCGGGGACTAGCGGGGCCATGAACACCGGGGAGCTGTTTTTT. Translating it yields CSVPGTSGAMNTGELFF.

This chain joins TRBV20-1 and TRBJ2-7; 7 bases map to TRBD2. The junction had 10 bases not matched to a gene; V was cut back by 0 bases and J by 2 bases. In germline, CDR1 is DFQATT, CDR2 SNEGSKA (reference sequence). This CDR3 region has 16 residues. For the CDR3, the DNA is TGCAGTGCTAGAGATGAATTAAGGCGGGGGACCTACGAGCAGTACTTC. Translated: CSARDELRRGTYEQYF.